This T cell receptor beta chain was sequenced during a study of T-cell memory formation after mild COVID-19. About the research overall: Largely donor-specific sequence clusters came from a couple of donors. Overall study findings and caveats: Several responding clones turned up in pre-infection memory, indicating that cross-reactive memory may have taken part. The main location of contracting CD4+ clones was CM and EM, and that of contracting CD8+ clones was EMRA.

The CDR3 is 14 residues long. Germline V gives CDR1 SGHTA, CDR2 FQGNSA. Trimming cost V 5 bases and J 5 bases, with 15 bases left between them. Note on this clonotype: Its antigen is currently unknown.

TCRdb re-called the 5' RACE reads through MiXCR, storing one row per CDR3 protein. Here the sample spans 110,000 to 150,000 distinct CDR3 sequences, approximately 25% being singletons. The source material was PBMCs or a T cell subset sorted from them (not recorded which). This TCR came from an adult woman who had mild COVID-19 (a few samples of this study predate the infection). Cell type and time point are not known. J is TRBJ2-5 and V is TRBV7-2; D gene uncertain. The CDR3 loop is CASSLTELRETQYF. The CDR3 DNA reads TGTGCCAGCAGCCTTACCGAGTTAAGGGAGACCCAGTACTTC.